The 21 T cell receptor beta chains presented below share a single source sample, sequenced in a study of T cell responses to AZD1222 COVID-19 vaccine. The data were produced by immunoSEQ multiplex PCR, yet TCRdb's version contains in-frame clones alone and is incomplete. The table lists 150,000 to 200,000 clones, approximately 92% of them singletons. Source: peripheral blood, taken on day 0 of AZD1222 vaccination. The receptors here all came from an adult in good health.

The chain links TRBV7-2 to TRBJ1-2, with D possibly TRBD1 on 5 matching bases. Germline V CDR1 and CDR2: SGHTA, FQGNSA. Trimming took off 2 bases at V and 5 bases at J, with 15 bases between the two ends. The CDR3 has 15 amino acids. For the CDR3, the DNA is TGTGCCAGCAGCTTATCATTTCAGGGCGAGTATGGCTACACCTTC. Its translation: CASSLSFQGEYGYTF.

V gene TRBV29-1 combines with J gene TRBJ2-2; D gene unclear. V gave up 7 bases and J gave up 8 bases, with 11 bases separating them. Germline lookup yields CDR1 SQVTM and CDR2 ANQGSEA. The CDR3 loop spans 11 amino acids. The CDR3 here is CSAEAPGELFF. The DNA for the CDR3 is TGCAGCGCCGAAGCACCTGGGGAGCTGTTTTTT.

This clone appeared once. This sequence joins TRBV28 and TRBJ1-1; TRBD1 is a possible D gene (6 bases). V was clipped by 11 bases and J by 3 bases, with 19 bases between them. CDR1 and CDR2 from the germline V gene are MDHEN and SYDVKM. The CDR3 is 14 residues long. CDR3 amino acids: CAGGRSNRDTEAFF. CDR3 in DNA: TGTGCCGGAGGTCGCTCCAACAGGGACACTGAAGCTTTCTTT.

This clone was detected only a few times. This chain joins TRBV9 and TRBJ1-3; a weak D match, TRBD1 (5 bases). The V and J ends lost 0 bases and 8 bases respectively, with 9 bases between them. The CDR3 totals 13 residues. Per germline, CDR1 SGDLS and CDR2 YYNGEE. CDR3 sequence: CASSVGGGDTIYF. The CDR3 region has the DNA TGTGCCAGCAGCGTAGGTGGGGGAGACACCATATATTTT.

V is TRBV12-5 and J is TRBJ2-2, with TRBD1 matching over 9 bases. The CDR3 covers 16 residues. V dropped 1 base and J dropped 3; count of bases not matched to a gene: 3. CDR1 is LGHNT, CDR2 FRNRAP, per germline. CDR3 sequence reads: CASGLGGQGDTGELFF. The CDR3 nucleotides read TGTGCTAGTGGTTTGGGGGGACAGGGAGACACCGGGGAGCTGTTTTTT.

The J gene is TRBJ1-2, the V gene TRBV6-5, with D possibly being TRBD1 (6 bases). Between the trimmed V and J ends, which lost 6 bases and 8 bases, there was a span of 16 bases. This CDR3 has 13 residues. CDR1 and CDR2 (germline): MNHEY, SVGAGI. In DNA form, the CDR3 reads TGTGCCAGCAGGACCGGACAGTTTGAGGGCTACACCTTC. Its protein product is CASRTGQFEGYTF.

This chain connects TRBV9 to TRBJ1-4; D is unclear. Per the germline V gene, CDR1 is SGDLS and CDR2 is YYNGEE. CDR3 length equals 14 residues. The V and J ends lost 3 bases and 10 bases respectively, with 16 bases between them. In nucleotides, the CDR3 is TGTGCCAGCAGCGAGGTTGCCGGGATGGGAAAACTGTTTTTT. This codes for CASSEVAGMGKLFF. Full variable domain (outside the CDR3, taken from reference TRBV9 and TRBJ1-4): DSGVTQTPKHLITATGQRVTLRCSPRSGDLSVYWYQQSLDQGLQFLIQYYNGEERAKGNILERFSAQQFPDLHSELNLSSLELGDSALYFCASSEVAGMGKLFFGSGTQLSVL.

This chain joins TRBV2 and TRBJ1-2; 11 bases are a match to TRBD1. This CDR3 is built from 14 residues. V gave up 4 bases and J gave up 5 bases; unmatched junction bases: 3. CDR1 and CDR2 (germline): SNHLY, FYNNEI. The CDR3 region is CASSADRGHYGYTF. CDR3 nucleotides: TGTGCCAGCAGTGCGGACAGGGGGCATTATGGCTACACCTTC.

The V gene is TRBV13, the J gene TRBJ1-1; D gene unclear. Germline CDR1 is PRHDT and CDR2 is FYEKMQ (reference sequence). V was cut by 6 bases and J by 1 base, with 12 bases left in between. This CDR3 has 14 amino acids. In DNA form, the CDR3 reads TGTGCCAGCAGTTTGAGGACCTCGAACACTGAAGCTTTCTTT. Encoded protein: CASSLRTSNTEAFF.

The rearrangement joins TRBV28 to TRBJ1-5, with a tentative D call TRBD1 (6 bases). There are 15 residues in the CDR3. Germline CDR1 reads MDHEN; CDR2 reads SYDVKM. Deletions cut 3 bases from V and 5 bases from J, with 14 bases between. CDR3 DNA: TGTGCCAGCAGTTTTTCCCAGGGGTCTCATCAGCCCCAGCATTTT. Translated: CASSFSQGSHQPQHF.

As to this clone: Additional DNA sequences in this sample encode the identical CDR3. V is TRBV12-3 or TRBV12-4 and J is TRBJ1-1; a weak D match, TRBD1 (5 bases). The CDR3 loop spans 11 amino acids. V was trimmed by 5 bases and J by 5 bases, leaving 6 bases between them. This chain's CDR3 is CASSRGTEAFF. The CDR3 DNA reads TGTGCCAGCAGTCGGGGGACTGAAGCTTTCTTT.

The chain couples TRBV7-2 to TRBJ2-7, with TRBD1 matching 9 bases. Germline trimming cut 2 bases from V and 3 bases from J; bases unmatched to any gene: 5. Per germline, CDR1 SGHTA and CDR2 FQGNSA. There are 15 residues in the CDR3. DNA for the CDR3: TGTGCCAGCAGCTTACTAGAGACAGGGGGCTACGAGCAGTACTTC. It encodes CASSLLETGGYEQYF.

The V gene is TRBV4-1, the J gene TRBJ2-7, with D possibly matching TRBD1 (6 bases). This CDR3 comprises 13 residues. The V and J ends lost 3 bases and 6 bases respectively, with 12 bases between them. CDR1 MGHRA and CDR2 YSYEKL come from the germline V gene. This CDR3 is CASSHLRGFEQYF. In DNA form, the CDR3 reads TGCGCCAGCAGCCACCTGAGGGGGTTCGAGCAGTACTTC.

The chain joins TRBV15 to TRBJ2-3; D is unresolved. V lost 0 bases and J lost 6, with 10 bases in between. The CDR3 runs 14 residues. CDR1 and CDR2 from the germline V gene are LNHNV and YYDKDF (reference sequence). CDR3 DNA: TGTGCCACCAGCAGAGAGTCTTTCCTGGATACGCAGTATTTT. It yields the protein CATSRESFLDTQYF.

The rearrangement links TRBV1 to TRBJ2-4; the DNA was not compared with TRBD1, the D call given in the table. TRBV1 is listed as a pseudogene. This CDR3 is 19 amino acids long. CDR3 DNA sequence: TGCACCAGCAGCCAAGACCCGGGTCAGGCAGGGTTGGTCAAAAACATTCAGTACTTC. It encodes CTSSQDPGQAGLVKNIQYF.

V usage is TRBV20-1 and J usage is TRBJ1-2; D remains ambiguous. The CDR3 runs 11 residues. In germline, CDR1 is DFQATT, CDR2 SNEGSKA (reference sequence). V dropped 2 bases and J dropped 5 bases, with 6 bases sitting between them. CDR3 bases: TGCAGTGCTAGAACATTATATGGCTACACCTTC. Its protein is CSARTLYGYTF.

The chain links TRBV7-6 to TRBJ1-3, with D perhaps TRBD1 (5 bases). The CDR3 is 15 amino acids. Trimming removed 5 bases at V and 0 bases at J, with 11 bases between. Per the germline V gene, CDR1 is SGHVS and CDR2 is FNYEAQ. CDR3 in amino acids: CASSPSGSSGNTIYF. CDR3 in DNA: TGTGCCAGCAGCCCTTCAGGGAGCTCTGGAAACACCATATATTTT.

The V call is TRBV6-6, the J call TRBJ1-1; the match to TRBD1 covers 8 bases. Germline CDR1 and CDR2: MNHNY and SVGAGI (reference sequence). With 4 bases clipped from V and 1 base from J, the junction kept 5 bases outside the gene matches. The CDR3 sequence is 15 residues long. CDR3 in amino acids: CASSFAQGANTEAFF. The CDR3 DNA reads TGTGCCAGCAGTTTCGCTCAGGGGGCGAACACTGAAGCTTTCTTT.

This clone appeared a single time. The gene calls are TRBV28 and TRBJ1-5, with 8 bases aligning to TRBD1. Germline-derived CDR1 and CDR2 are MDHEN and SYDVKM. This CDR3 region has 15 residues. The V segment lost 4 bases and the J segment 8 bases; nucleotides outside the gene matches: 10. CDR3 coding DNA: TGTGCCAGCAGTTCGGTCAGGGGGCTGGGGAAGCCCCAGCATTTT. Protein product: CASSSVRGLGKPQHF. The full variable domain, its missing parts supplied by reference TRBV28 and TRBJ1-5, is DVKVTQSSRYLVKRTGEKVFLECVQDMDHENMFWYRQDPGLGLRLIYFSYDVKMKEKGDIPEGYSVSREKKERFSLILESASTNQTSMYLCASSSVRGLGKPQHFGDGTRLSIL.

This clone was detected once. V gene TRBV3-1 (or the pseudogene TRBV3-2) combines with J gene TRBJ2-4; D not resolved. V was pared by 4 bases and J by 0 bases, with 7 bases between. The CDR3 runs 14 residues. Germline V gives CDR1 LGHDT, CDR2 YNNKEL (reference sequence). CDR3 in DNA: TGTGCCAGCAGCCTCAGACTAGCCAAAAACATTCAGTACTTC. Protein sequence: CASSLRLAKNIQYF.

V and J are TRBV19 and TRBJ1-1; TRBD1 matches 9 bases. Germline V gene data show CDR1 as LNHDA and CDR2 as SQIVND (reference sequence). J was trimmed by 7 bases and V by 8 bases; bases with no gene match: 17. There are 16 residues in the CDR3. For the CDR3, the DNA is TGTGCCAGTCAAAGGGCCGGGACAGGGACGATAAATGAAGCTTTCTTT. It specifies CASQRAGTGTINEAFF. The whole variable domain, filled in from reference TRBV19 and TRBJ1-1, reads DGGITQSPKYLFRKEGQNVTLSCEQNLNHDAMYWYRQDPGQGLRLIYYSQIVNDFQKGDIAEGYSVSREKKESFPLTVTSAQKNPTAFYLCASQRAGTGTINEAFFGQGTRLTVV.